This T cell receptor beta chain was profiled in a study of blood T cell repertoires in COVID-19. The overall study: There were acute and convalescent COVID-19 samples, and they came from the United States, Italy and Spain. PBMCs, B-cell-depleted T cells, or T cells provided the cDNA or gDNA that made up the material.

Germline CDR1 SGHRS, CDR2 YFSETQ. With V trimmed by 5 bases and J by 6 bases, 7 bases remained unmatched. This CDR3 contains 13 residues. Patients at the Seattle site were enrolled during active infection and followed longitudinally. Produced via immunoSEQ multiplex PCR; TCRdb's table is partial and in-frame only. Of roughly 140,000 clones in the sample, around 83% were seen once. The J gene is TRBJ1-2, the V gene TRBV5-1; TRBD1 aligns across 7 bases. This TCR was sampled from a woman between 55 and 75 years old with COVID-19, enrolled during active disease. Sequencing was carried out using peripheral blood. CDR3 protein: CASRDTTGNGYTF. CDR3 coding DNA: TGCGCCAGCAGAGACACGACAGGGAATGGCTACACCTTC. Together with reference TRBV5-1 and TRBJ1-2, the CDR3 gives the full variable domain: KAGVTQTPRYLIKTRGQQVTLSCSPISGHRSVSWYQQTPGQGLQFLFEYFSETQRNKGNFPGRFSGRQFSNSRSEMNVSTLELGDSALYLCASRDTTGNGYTFGSGTRLTVV.